Shown below are 29 T cell receptor beta chains from a single sample sequenced in a study of T cells after yellow fever vaccination. TCRdb recomputed calls from the 5' RACE reads with MiXCR, one row per CDR3 protein. The repertoire holds roughly 63,000 distinct CDR3 sequences, with about 7.8% as singletons. The specimen comprised CD8+ T cells sorted from PBMCs, sampled 15 days after the yellow fever booster vaccination. All receptors derive from a man aged 25 to 40 who received the YFV17D yellow fever vaccine.

The J gene is TRBJ2-1, the V gene TRBV7-9, with TRBD2 matching over 10 bases. In germline, CDR1 is SEHNR, CDR2 FQNEAQ (reference sequence). CDR3 length equals 16 residues. The V segment lost 3 bases and the J segment 3 bases; nucleotides outside the gene matches: 5. The CDR3 spells CASSFSRTSGYNEQFF. DNA of the CDR3: TGTGCCAGCAGCTTTTCCCGGACTAGCGGCTACAATGAGCAGTTCTTC.

Many counts were recorded for this clonotype. This chain links TRBV14 with TRBJ2-6; D is unresolved. The V end lost 6 bases, the J end lost 4 bases, and 10 bases lay between the germline ends. This CDR3 has 14 residues. Germline V gene lookup returns CDR1 SGHDN and CDR2 FVKESK. The CDR3 here is CASSLLDGANVLTF. The CDR3 nucleotides read TGTGCCAGCAGTCTACTTGACGGGGCCAACGTCCTGACTTTC.

The sample holds many counts of this clonotype. The V call is TRBV12-3 or TRBV12-4, the J call TRBJ2-7, with 9 bases aligning to TRBD2. The V and J ends lost 3 bases and 6 bases, in that order; junction bases with no gene match: 6. The CDR3 spans 14 residues. This CDR3 reads CASSFGGRALEQYF. As DNA, the CDR3 is TGTGCCAGCAGTTTCGGCGGGAGGGCCCTCGAGCAGTACTTC.

As for this clonotype: The junction does not match germline at one end; this may be a read error. This chain joins TRBV11-2 and TRBJ2-7; TRBD1 aligns across 7 bases. The germline gives CDR1 SGHAT, CDR2 FQNNGV. The CDR3 is 14 amino acids. The CDR3 nucleotides are TGTGCCAGCAGTTTAGGGGGCAGGGGAGTGGAGCAGTACTTC. Amino acid sequence: CASSLGGRGVEQYF.

CDR3 in DNA: TGCGCCAGCAGCCAAGGAGTAGGCAGCAATCAGCCCCAGCATTTT. It specifies CASSQGVGSNQPQHF. The chain uses TRBV4-3 and TRBJ1-5; no reliable D call. V lost 1 base and J lost 1, with 8 bases in between. In germline, CDR1 is LGHNA, CDR2 YSLEER. This CDR3 is built from 15 residues.

This clonotype was observed many times. This rearrangement joins TRBV3-1 to TRBJ2-2; 9 nucleotides line up with TRBD2. The CDR3 loop spans 17 amino acids. The V and J ends lost 4 bases and 4 bases, in that order; junction bases with no gene match: 10. Germline lookup yields CDR1 LGHDT and CDR2 YNNKEL (reference sequence). CDR3 region: CASSPLGLAGPTGELFF. The CDR3, as DNA: TGTGCCAGCAGCCCCCTAGGTCTAGCGGGGCCCACCGGGGAGCTGTTTTTT.

Ten or more counts support this clonotype. The chain has TRBV27 and TRBJ2-7; 9 bases are a match to TRBD1. CDR1 MNHEY and CDR2 SMNVEV come from the germline V gene (reference sequence). After removal of 5 bases from V and 6 bases from J, the junction contained 14 bases not matched to a gene. This CDR3 is 16 amino acids long. CDR3 in DNA: TGTGCCAGCAGTCTCCATACCCGGGACAGGGCCTTCGAGCAGTACTTC. Amino acid sequence: CASSLHTRDRAFEQYF.

This clonotype was found many times. The chain joins TRBV6-5 to TRBJ2-7; TRBD2 aligns across 8 bases. The germline V gene encodes CDR1 MNHEY and CDR2 SVGAGI. This CDR3 has 13 amino acids. Unmatched junction bases numbered 0, after V lost 2 bases and J lost 3 bases. The CDR3 reads CASSYAGGYEQYF. DNA for the CDR3: TGTGCCAGCAGTTACGCGGGAGGCTACGAGCAGTACTTC.

This clonotype was recorded many times. In DNA, the CDR3 is TGTGCCAGCAGTTTTCGGTTTGGGGGCACAGATACGCAGTATTTT. Translation: CASSFRFGGTDTQYF. This rearrangement joins TRBV28 to TRBJ2-3; D not certain. CDR3 length equals 15 residues. Germline-derived CDR1 and CDR2 are MDHEN and SYDVKM. Deletions cut 3 bases from V and 1 base from J, with 11 bases between.

This clonotype was seen many times. The chain uses TRBV5-4 and TRBJ2-7, with 11 nucleotides matching TRBD2. The CDR3 runs to 16 residues. J lost 2 bases, V lost 4 bases, and 8 bases had no gene match. Germline V lookup: CDR1 SGHNT, CDR2 YYREEE (reference sequence). CDR3 region: CASSGSLAGEPYEQYF. The CDR3 DNA follows: TGTGCCAGCAGCGGCTCACTAGCGGGAGAACCCTACGAGCAGTACTTC.

This clonotype was recorded many times. This chain uses TRBV20-1 with TRBJ1-5; possibly TRBD1 for D (5 bases). V dropped 0 bases and J dropped 3 bases, with 12 bases sitting between them. The CDR3 runs 15 residues. The germline V gene encodes CDR1 DFQATT and CDR2 SNEGSKA (reference sequence). DNA for the CDR3: TGCAGTGCTAGAGATGGGGCAGTTGACAATCAGCCCCAGCATTTT. It yields the protein CSARDGAVDNQPQHF.

This clonotype was observed many times. The J gene is TRBJ2-1, the V gene TRBV27; 9 nucleotides match TRBD2. V shed 4 bases and J 7 bases; nucleotides not matched to a gene: 8. CDR3 length: 15 residues. In germline, CDR1 is MNHEY, CDR2 SMNVEV (reference sequence). The CDR3 DNA reads TGTGCCAGCAGTTCATCAGCTAGCGGGATTAATGAGCAGTTCTTC. Its protein is CASSSSASGINEQFF.

This clonotype has at least ten counts. The chain couples TRBV12-5 to TRBJ2-7; 7 bases match TRBD1. Germline trimming cut 6 bases from V and 5 bases from J; bases unmatched to any gene: 4. CDR1 is LGHNT, CDR2 FRNRAP, per germline. The CDR3 contains 12 residues. In nucleotides, the CDR3 is TGTGCTAGTGGACCCCAGGGGGACGAGCAGTACTTC. The encoded protein is CASGPQGDEQYF. The variable domain in full, with the rest retrieved from reference TRBV12-5 and TRBJ2-7, is DARVTQTPRHKVTEMGQEVTMRCQPILGHNTVFWYRQTMMQGLELLAYFRNRAPLDDSGMPKDRFSAEMPDATLATLKIQPSEPRDSAVYFCASGPQGDEQYFGPGTRLTVT.

This clonotype came up many times. The rearrangement uses TRBV11-2 and TRBJ2-1; D is ambiguous. V was trimmed by 5 bases and J by 2 bases, leaving 13 bases between them. The CDR3 totals 15 residues. Per the germline V gene, CDR1 is SGHAT and CDR2 is FQNNGV. DNA of the CDR3: TGTGCCAGCAGCCCCCCGGACCCCACCTACAATGAGCAGTTCTTC. Translating gives CASSPPDPTYNEQFF.

Many counts were recorded for this clonotype. J is TRBJ1-1 and V is TRBV7-9, with D unresolved. Germline lookup yields CDR1 SEHNR and CDR2 FQNEAQ (reference sequence). The V end lost 6 bases, the J end lost 0 bases, and 5 bases lay between the germline ends. The CDR3 consists of 12 residues. For the CDR3, the DNA is TGTGCCAGCAGTCTTTTGAACACTGAAGCTTTCTTT. Translation: CASSLLNTEAFF.

At least ten counts were recorded for this clonotype. The rearrangement uses TRBV10-3 and TRBJ2-7; 12 positions agree with TRBD1. The germline CDR1 and CDR2 sequences are ENHRY and SYGVKD. CDR3 length: 14 amino acids. V trimming: 2 bases; J trimming: 10 bases; junction bases outside the gene matches: 6. The CDR3 region is CAISEDGTGGDQYF. The CDR3 DNA sequence: TGTGCCATCAGTGAGGACGGGACAGGGGGCGATCAGTACTTC.

This clonotype was picked up many times. V and J are TRBV20-1 and TRBJ2-7; 10 positions match TRBD2. Germline assignment: CDR1 DFQATT and CDR2 SNEGSKA (reference sequence). The CDR3 runs to 16 residues. J was trimmed by 3 bases and V by 0 bases; bases with no gene match: 8. CDR3 sequence (DNA): TGCAGTGCTAGAGATCAGCTAGCGGGAGAGGTCTACGAGCAGTACTTC. It is translated as CSARDQLAGEVYEQYF.

This clonotype has a count of ten or more. V and J are TRBV7-9 and TRBJ1-5; no reliable D call. V gave up 2 bases and J gave up 4 bases, with 6 bases separating them. The CDR3 covers 13 residues. Germline CDR1 SEHNR, CDR2 FQNEAQ (reference sequence). CDR3 sequence reads: CASSLPHNQPQHF. The CDR3 coding sequence is TGTGCCAGCAGCTTACCCCATAATCAGCCCCAGCATTTT.

At least ten counts were recorded for this clonotype. J is TRBJ2-7 and V is TRBV27; unclear D gene. Germline-derived CDR1 and CDR2 are MNHEY and SMNVEV (reference sequence). The CDR3 runs to 13 residues. With 3 bases removed from V and 5 bases from J, the gap between germline ends came to 11 bases. The chain's CDR3 is CASSFTTGHEQYF. In nucleotides, the CDR3 is TGTGCCAGCAGTTTCACGACTGGCCACGAGCAGTACTTC.

This clonotype was counted many times. The chain uses TRBV20-1 and TRBJ1-1; D is unclear. The CDR3 runs to 12 residues. CDR1 and CDR2 from the germline V gene are DFQATT and SNEGSKA (reference sequence). The germline V and J ends were trimmed by 0 bases and 7 bases, with 9 bases remaining between them. CDR3 region: CSARDEKSEAFF. Written as DNA, the CDR3 is TGCAGTGCTAGAGATGAGAAGAGTGAAGCTTTCTTT.

This clonotype has a handful of counts. The chain has TRBV6-2 or TRBV6-3 and TRBJ2-7; D gene uncertain. Germline lookup yields CDR1 MNHEY and CDR2 SVGEGT. The CDR3 extends over 12 amino acids. The germline V and J ends were trimmed by 6 bases and 5 bases, with 11 bases remaining between them. CDR3 region: CASSLPNDEQYF. CDR3 bases: TGTGCCAGCAGCCTCCCAAACGACGAGCAGTACTTC.

This clonotype was seen ten or more times. The chain joins TRBV28 to TRBJ2-7, with 7 bases aligning to TRBD1. The CDR3 runs to 15 residues. The germline CDR1 and CDR2 sequences are MDHEN and SYDVKM. Unmatched junction bases numbered 9, after V lost 6 bases and J lost 1 base. The CDR3 loop is CASRVDRASSYEQYF. CDR3 in DNA: TGTGCCAGCAGGGTAGACAGGGCCAGTTCCTACGAGCAGTACTTC.

This clonotype was seen ten or more times. This chain connects TRBV29-1 to TRBJ2-2; 12 bases match TRBD1. Losses at the gene ends were 1 base for V and 3 bases for J; bases not matched to a gene: 6. This CDR3 has 17 amino acids. Germline CDR1 reads SQVTM; CDR2 reads ANQGSEA. CDR3 protein: CSVEAGQGAFDTGELFF. CDR3 sequence (DNA): TGCAGCGTTGAAGCGGGACAGGGGGCATTTGACACCGGGGAGCTGTTTTTT.

This clonotype was counted many times. The chain has TRBV30 and TRBJ2-1, with TRBD2 matching over 7 bases. The V and J ends lost 8 bases and 0 bases, in that order; junction bases with no gene match: 4. The germline gives CDR1 GTSNPN, CDR2 SVGIG (reference sequence). The CDR3 contains 13 residues. CDR3 sequence: CAGSGFSYNEQFF. The CDR3 nucleotides are TGTGCCGGTAGCGGGTTCTCCTACAATGAGCAGTTCTTC.

This clonotype was detected many times. V is TRBV29-1 and J is TRBJ2-7, with D perhaps matching TRBD1 (5 bases). Per the germline V gene, CDR1 is SQVTM and CDR2 is ANQGSEA. This CDR3 contains 15 residues. Trimming took off 3 bases at V and 5 bases at J, with 20 bases between the two ends. The CDR3 bases are TGCAGCGTTGACAACTTGGCTGGCCTAGGGGACGAGCAGTACTTC. It translates to CSVDNLAGLGDEQYF.

The chain joins TRBV4-1 to TRBJ2-7, with D unclear. The CDR3 is made up of 15 amino acids. CDR1 is MGHRA, CDR2 YSYEKL, per germline. Trimming stripped 1 base from V and 5 bases from J, with 15 bases between. The CDR3, as DNA: TGCGCCAGCAGCCAAGCTGACACGTCCCCCAACGAGCAGTACTTC. Translating it yields CASSQADTSPNEQYF.

This clonotype was seen repeatedly, ten times or more. The V and J genes are TRBV6-2 or TRBV6-3 and TRBJ2-7; perhaps D is TRBD1 or TRBD2 (5 bases each). The germline V and J ends were trimmed by 2 bases and 5 bases, with 13 bases remaining between them. Germline values: CDR1 MNHEY, CDR2 SVGEGT. The length of the CDR3 is 14 residues. The CDR3 DNA reads as TGTGCCAGCAGTTACCGGGACCCTCAAAACGAGCAGTACTTC. This encodes CASSYRDPQNEQYF.

On this clonotype: Compared with germline, one end of the junction differs, possibly owing to a read error. V is TRBV20-1 and J is TRBJ2-7; a possible D gene is TRBD2 (6 bases). CDR1 DFQATT and CDR2 SNEGSKA come from the germline V gene (reference sequence). The CDR3 consists of 18 residues. The CDR3, as DNA: TGCTGTGCTAGATCATCCGGGACTCCAAGAAAGAGCTCCTACGAGCAGTACTTC. It codes for CCARSSGTPRKSSYEQYF.

V and J are TRBV6-6 and TRBJ2-1; unclear D gene. The germline CDR1 and CDR2 sequences are MNHNY and SVGAGI (reference sequence). V gave up 2 bases and J gave up 7 bases, with 3 bases separating them. This CDR3 spans 11 amino acids. The CDR3 nucleotides are TGTGCCAGCAGTTACGGGAATGAGCAGTTCTTC. Translation: CASSYGNEQFF.